The 31 T cell receptor beta chains presented below share a single source sample, sequenced in a study of cytomegalovirus exposure and HLA in healthy donors. TCRdb keeps only in-frame clones here, not all; method: immunoSEQ multiplex PCR. This table has about 130,000 clones, 90% appearing once. Sample: PBMCs. These receptors originate from a woman in her twenties or thirties in good health and CMV-seropositive.

V and J are TRBV2 and TRBJ2-5, with D possibly TRBD2 on 6 matching bases. This CDR3 is built from 14 residues. Per the germline V gene, CDR1 is SNHLY and CDR2 is FYNNEI. Trimming shortened V by 6 bases and J by 6 bases, and 17 bases separated the two germline ends. The CDR3 bases are TGTGCCAGCAGAGGGCAGGGAGGTTTGCAGACCCAGTACTTC. It specifies CASRGQGGLQTQYF.

This chain connects TRBV5-6 to TRBJ1-4, with D perhaps TRBD1 (6 bases). Germline-derived CDR1 and CDR2 are SGHDT and YYEEEE. V lost 2 bases to trimming and J lost 8 bases, with 13 bases between them. The length of the CDR3 is 14 residues. The CDR3 loop is CASSFGSGAEKLFF. CDR3 sequence (DNA): TGTGCCAGCAGCTTTGGGTCAGGGGCGGAAAAACTGTTTTTT. The full variable domain, completed using reference TRBV5-6 and TRBJ1-4, is DAGVTQSPTHLIKTRGQQVTLRCSPKSGHDTVSWYQQALGQGPQFIFQYYEEEERQRGNFPDRFSGHQFPNYSSELNVNALLLGDSALYLCASSFGSGAEKLFFGSGTQLSVL.

The rearrangement uses TRBV5-6 and TRBJ1-5; D is ambiguous. The CDR3 totals 13 residues. Germline V CDR1 and CDR2: SGHDT, YYEEEE. V shed 3 bases and J shed 6 bases, with 10 bases lying between them. CDR3 sequence reads: CASSSSLVQPQHF. The CDR3 nucleotides read TGTGCCAGCAGCTCGAGCTTAGTTCAGCCCCAGCATTTT.

The rearrangement joins TRBV19 to TRBJ1-4, with D maybe TRBD1 (5 bases). CDR1 and CDR2 from the germline V gene are LNHDA and SQIVND (reference sequence). V shed 5 bases and J shed 2 bases, with 9 bases lying between them. There are 14 residues in the CDR3. CDR3 nucleotide sequence: TGTGCCAGTAGTCCTCACAGGACTAATGAAAAACTGTTTTTT. It is translated as CASSPHRTNEKLFF. Combining the CDR3 with reference TRBV19 and TRBJ1-4 gives the whole variable domain DGGITQSPKYLFRKEGQNVTLSCEQNLNHDAMYWYRQDPGQGLRLIYYSQIVNDFQKGDIAEGYSVSREKKESFPLTVTSAQKNPTAFYLCASSPHRTNEKLFFGSGTQLSVL.

This chain uses TRBV6-1 with TRBJ2-1; 8 nucleotides agree with TRBD1. This CDR3 contains 14 residues. The V gene's germline CDR1 is MNHNS and CDR2 SASEGT. The V and J ends lost 1 base and 9 bases, in that order; junction bases with no gene match: 5. The CDR3: CASSEVGQGSEQFF. The CDR3 bases are TGTGCCAGCAGTGAAGTAGGACAGGGTAGTGAGCAGTTCTTC.

The chain recombines TRBV7-6 with TRBJ1-1, with a possible D match to TRBD1 (5 bases). CDR1 and CDR2 (germline): SGHVS, FNYEAQ. V shed 5 bases and J shed 0 bases, with 10 bases lying between them. This CDR3 region has 14 residues. The CDR3 sequence is CASSRDFMNTEAFF. The CDR3 DNA reads as TGTGCCAGCAGCCGGGACTTCATGAACACTGAAGCTTTCTTT. Full variable domain (missing parts from reference TRBV7-6 and TRBJ1-1): GAGVSQSPRYKVTKRGQDVALRCDPISGHVSLYWYRQALGQGPEFLTYFNYEAQQDKSGLPNDRFSAERPEGSISTLTIQRTEQRDSAMYRCASSRDFMNTEAFFGQGTRLTVV.

The rearrangement links TRBV6-5 to TRBJ2-7; 11 bases fit TRBD2. The CDR3 covers 14 residues. The trim removed 4 bases at V and 4 bases at J, leaving 3 bases unmatched. From germline, CDR1 is MNHEY and CDR2 SVGAGI. In DNA, the CDR3 is TGTGCCAGCAGTTTCGGGACTAGCGGTTACGAGCAGTACTTC. The encoded protein is CASSFGTSGYEQYF.

The V call is TRBV11-3, the J call TRBJ2-1; no reliable D call. The CDR3 contains 11 residues. The V gene lost 4 bases and the J gene lost 5 bases, with 3 bases spanning the gap. From germline, CDR1 is SGHNT and CDR2 YENEEA. The CDR3 DNA reads TGTGCCAGCAGCTCAGACAATGAGCAGTTCTTC. Translation gives CASSSDNEQFF.

The rearrangement uses TRBV2 and TRBJ2-2, with 7 bases identical to TRBD1. The trim removed 10 bases at V and 5 bases at J, leaving 13 bases unmatched. The germline gives CDR1 SNHLY, CDR2 FYNNEI. This CDR3 spans 15 amino acids. CDR3: CATTQRQGRTGELFF. As DNA, the CDR3 is TGTGCCACCACCCAACGACAGGGCCGAACCGGGGAGCTGTTTTTT.

V usage is TRBV5-6 and J usage is TRBJ2-2; D may be TRBD2 (5 bases). In germline, CDR1 is SGHDT, CDR2 YYEEEE. V lost 2 bases, J lost 4 bases, and 12 bases lay in between. The CDR3 consists of 15 residues. CDR3 amino acids: CASSFPGVATGELFF. As DNA, the CDR3 is TGTGCCAGCAGCTTCCCCGGGGTTGCCACCGGGGAGCTGTTTTTT.

The V and J genes are TRBV11-2 and TRBJ1-4; 11 positions agree with TRBD1. This CDR3 comprises 15 residues. Germline values: CDR1 SGHAT, CDR2 FQNNGV. The V segment lost 5 bases and the J segment 7 bases; nucleotides outside the gene matches: 6. This CDR3 is CASSLSGTGGEKLFF. The CDR3 coding sequence is TGTGCCAGCAGCCTCTCCGGGACAGGGGGTGAAAAACTGTTTTTT. Variable domain in full (rest from reference TRBV11-2 and TRBJ1-4): EAGVAQSPRYKIIEKRQSVAFWCNPISGHATLYWYQQILGQGPKLLIQFQNNGVVDDSQLPKDRFSAERLKGVDSTLKIQPAKLEDSAVYLCASSLSGTGGEKLFFGSGTQLSVL.

The genes are TRBV6-6 and TRBJ1-4; D is unclear. V lost 2 bases and J 7 bases, leaving 11 bases between the germline ends. Germline V gene data show CDR1 as MNHNY and CDR2 as SVGAGI (reference sequence). This CDR3 is built from 14 residues. DNA for the CDR3: TGTGCCAGCAGTTACCTGGGAGGAGGTGAAAAACTGTTTTTT. Amino acid sequence: CASSYLGGGEKLFF.

V is TRBV5-1 and J is TRBJ1-2; maybe TRBD1 (6 bases). V gave up 0 bases and J gave up 6 bases, with 21 bases separating them. CDR3 length: 17 amino acids. Germline V gene sequence: CDR1 SGHRS, CDR2 YFSETQ. This CDR3 is CASSLVQGERRYDGYTF. For the CDR3, the DNA is TGCGCCAGCAGCTTGGTACAGGGTGAGCGTCGGTATGATGGCTACACCTTC. Complete variable domain (other parts from reference TRBV5-1 and TRBJ1-2): KAGVTQTPRYLIKTRGQQVTLSCSPISGHRSVSWYQQTPGQGLQFLFEYFSETQRNKGNFPGRFSGRQFSNSRSEMNVSTLELGDSALYLCASSLVQGERRYDGYTFGSGTRLTVV.

V usage is TRBV7-2 and J usage is TRBJ1-1; D is possibly TRBD1 (6 bases). With 3 bases removed from V and 1 base from J, the gap between germline ends came to 15 bases. Germline V gene lookup returns CDR1 SGHTA and CDR2 FQGNSA. The CDR3 sequence is 16 residues long. CDR3 coding DNA: TGTGCCAGCAGCTTCCCCGGGGGGCTCGGGAACACTGAAGCTTTCTTT. Translating gives CASSFPGGLGNTEAFF. Variable domain in full (rest from reference TRBV7-2 and TRBJ1-1): GAGVSQSPSNKVTEKGKDVELRCDPISGHTALYWYRQSLGQGLEFLIYFQGNSAPDKSGLPSDRFSAERTGGSVSTLTIQRTQQEDSAVYLCASSFPGGLGNTEAFFGQGTRLTVV.

This clone was seen a single time. The chain has TRBV7-2 and TRBJ1-5; TRBD1 is a possible D gene (6 bases). Deletions cut 3 bases from V and 3 bases from J, with 12 bases between. Per the germline V gene, CDR1 is SGHTA and CDR2 is FQGNSA. There are 15 residues in the CDR3. CDR3 sequence (DNA): TGTGCCAGCAGCTTCGCAGGGGCGAACAATCAGCCCCAGCATTTT. Encoded protein: CASSFAGANNQPQHF. Full variable domain (remainder filled in from reference TRBV7-2 and TRBJ1-5): GAGVSQSPSNKVTEKGKDVELRCDPISGHTALYWYRQSLGQGLEFLIYFQGNSAPDKSGLPSDRFSAERTGGSVSTLTIQRTQQEDSAVYLCASSFAGANNQPQHFGDGTRLSIL.

The chain employs TRBV2 and TRBJ2-5; 11 bases line up with TRBD2. CDR3 size: 14 residues. Trimming removed 4 bases from V and 4 bases from J; junction bases left unmatched: 2. The germline CDR1 and CDR2 sequences are SNHLY and FYNNEI. This CDR3 is CASSGLAGPETQYF. In DNA, the CDR3 is TGTGCCAGCAGTGGACTAGCGGGGCCAGAGACCCAGTACTTC.

The rearrangement uses TRBV4-1 and TRBJ1-2; D is unclear. The CDR3 extends over 14 amino acids. V lost 0 bases, J lost 4 bases, and 9 bases lay in between. The germline V gene has CDR1 MGHRA and CDR2 YSYEKL. CDR3 in amino acids: CASSQDRLTYGYTF. In DNA form, the CDR3 reads TGCGCCAGCAGCCAAGACAGACTAACCTATGGCTACACCTTC.

V gene TRBV29-1 combines with J gene TRBJ2-2; 7 bases are shared with TRBD2. Looked up from germline, CDR1 is SQVTM and CDR2 is ANQGSEA. V was clipped by 0 bases and J by 5 bases; unmatched bases: 6. The CDR3 is 15 amino acids. CDR3 DNA: TGCAGCGTTGAAGAGGCGGGAGATAATACCGGGGAGCTGTTTTTT. This sequence encodes CSVEEAGDNTGELFF.

The chain links TRBV6-6 to TRBJ2-5, with D tentatively TRBD2 (6 bases). The CDR3 totals 12 residues. V lost 6 bases and J 5 bases, leaving 10 bases between the germline ends. The germline CDR1 and CDR2 sequences are MNHNY and SVGAGI (reference sequence). CDR3 sequence: CASSLSGETQYF. The CDR3 DNA follows: TGTGCCAGCAGCCTAAGCGGGGAGACCCAGTACTTC.

V and J are TRBV4-1 and TRBJ1-2; 9 nucleotides match TRBD1. CDR3 length: 15 amino acids. After removal of 4 bases from V and 8 bases from J, the junction contained 11 bases not matched to a gene. The V gene's germline CDR1 is MGHRA and CDR2 YSYEKL. DNA for the CDR3: TGCGCCAGCAGCCGAGGACAGGGGCCCATCGAGGGCTACACCTTC. This translates into CASSRGQGPIEGYTF.

This chain links TRBV29-1 with TRBJ2-1; 9 bases match TRBD2. Germline trimming cut 5 bases from V and 10 bases from J; bases unmatched to any gene: 0. This CDR3 region has 10 residues. Germline loops: CDR1 SQVTM, CDR2 ANQGSEA. Here the CDR3 reads CSVSGGEQFF. The CDR3, as DNA: TGCAGCGTTAGCGGGGGGGAGCAGTTCTTC.

This clone was observed once. The rearrangement links TRBV6-1 to TRBJ2-2; 8 bases are a match to TRBD1. The CDR3 is 14 residues long. In germline, CDR1 is MNHNS, CDR2 SASEGT. With V trimmed by 7 bases and J by 6 bases, 7 bases remained unmatched. The CDR3 region has the DNA TGTGCCAGCACCGGACAGGGTAGGGCCGGGGAGCTGTTTTTT. Translating it yields CASTGQGRAGELFF.

This chain links TRBV10-2 with TRBJ2-1; the match to TRBD1 covers 8 bases. CDR3 size: 14 residues. Germline V gene data show CDR1 as WSHSY and CDR2 as SAAADI. With V trimmed by 4 bases and J by 8 bases, 7 bases remained unmatched. Here the CDR3 reads CASSGQGASYEQFF. The CDR3 DNA sequence: TGCGCCAGCAGTGGGCAGGGGGCGTCGTATGAGCAGTTCTTC.

This chain joins TRBV4-1 and TRBJ2-2, with 9 bases fitting TRBD1. Germline V gives CDR1 MGHRA, CDR2 YSYEKL. J gave up 1 base and V 3 bases, and 9 bases lay outside the gene matches. The CDR3 totals 18 residues. The CDR3, as DNA: TGCGCCAGCAGCCATCTCCCGGGACAGGGAGTGAACACCGGGGAGCTGTTTTTT. Translated, it gives CASSHLPGQGVNTGELFF.

This clone was detected a few times. This CDR3 is CASSSGLHGTQYF. In nucleotides, the CDR3 is TGTGCCAGCAGCTCGGGACTCCACGGGACCCAGTACTTC. The chain links TRBV13 to TRBJ2-5, with D tentatively TRBD2 (6 bases). The CDR3 totals 13 residues. Germline-derived CDR1 and CDR2 are PRHDT and FYEKMQ (reference sequence). V shed 4 bases and J shed 7 bases, with 13 bases lying between them.

The V and J genes are TRBV29-1 and TRBJ2-7; a weak D match, TRBD1 (6 bases). The germline gives CDR1 SQVTM, CDR2 ANQGSEA. This CDR3 contains 12 residues. Deletions cut 3 bases from V and 0 bases from J, with 6 bases between. Here the CDR3 reads CSVEDSSYEQYF. CDR3 DNA sequence: TGCAGCGTTGAGGACAGCTCCTACGAGCAGTACTTC.

The chain combines TRBV7-9 with TRBJ1-4; maybe TRBD1 (6 bases). There are 16 residues in the CDR3. CDR1 SEHNR and CDR2 FQNEAQ come from the germline V gene (reference sequence). V gave up 0 bases and J gave up 4 bases, with 12 bases separating them. CDR3 protein: CASSLAVGRGNEKLFF. DNA of the CDR3: TGTGCCAGCAGCTTAGCGGTGGGCAGGGGTAATGAAAAACTGTTTTTT.

The gene calls are TRBV7-9 and TRBJ2-1, with 7 bases aligning to TRBD1. The germline CDR1 and CDR2 sequences are SEHNR and FQNEAQ (reference sequence). V gave up 4 bases and J gave up 0 bases; unmatched junction bases: 6. CDR3 length equals 16 residues. CDR3 in DNA: TGTGCCAGCAGCTCATTACAGGGGTCCTCCTACAATGAGCAGTTCTTC. It encodes CASSSLQGSSYNEQFF. The entire variable domain, with the rest obtained from reference TRBV7-9 and TRBJ2-1, is as follows: DTGVSQNPRHKITKRGQNVTFRCDPISEHNRLYWYRQTLGQGPEFLTYFQNEAQLEKSRLLSDRFSAERPKGSFSTLEIQRTEQGDSAMYLCASSSLQGSSYNEQFFGPGTRLTVL.

The chain recombines TRBV6-1 with TRBJ2-1; maybe TRBD2 (6 bases). Trimming cost V 0 bases and J 4 bases, with 10 bases left between them. The CDR3 contains 15 residues. The germline V gene encodes CDR1 MNHNS and CDR2 SASEGT. The CDR3 loop is CASSEAKGGYNEQFF. CDR3 coding DNA: TGTGCCAGCAGTGAAGCAAAGGGAGGATACAATGAGCAGTTCTTC.

The chain recombines TRBV5-1 with TRBJ1-6, with 9 bases that match TRBD1. The CDR3 extends over 15 amino acids. The V gene's germline CDR1 is SGHRS and CDR2 YFSETQ. The V segment lost 4 bases and the J segment 5 bases; nucleotides outside the gene matches: 4. This CDR3 is CASSLGDRDNSPLHF. CDR3 DNA: TGCGCCAGCAGCCTGGGGGACAGGGATAATTCACCCCTCCACTTT.

In DNA, the CDR3 is TGTGCCAGCTCACCGGAAGGCCCCGGGTTACCCCAGCATTTT. It codes for CASSPEGPGLPQHF. This chain joins TRBV18 and TRBJ1-5; no definite D call. This CDR3 has 14 residues. The germline V and J ends were trimmed by 3 bases and 10 bases, with 16 bases remaining between them. In germline, CDR1 is KGHSH, CDR2 LQKENI.